A selection of T cell receptor beta chains follows, all from one sample in a study of blood T cell repertoires in COVID-19. Sequencing was performed with immunoSEQ multiplex PCR; in TCRdb, only in-frame clones are kept and a portion is missing. The table includes 45,000 or so clones, less than 85% detected once. The sample taken for sequencing was peripheral blood. Receptors originate from a woman in her 70s with acute or convalescent COVID-19. Each CDR3 is given with its conserved first and last residue. The order of the fields is J gene, V gene, CDR3 protein.

j_call: TRBJ2-3
v_call: TRBV11-3
cdr3_aa: CASGKKGQGAGGDTQYF

j_call: TRBJ1-3
v_call: TRBV6-5
cdr3_aa: CASSYSRTPGNTIYF

j_call: TRBJ1-6
v_call: TRBV7-8
cdr3_aa: CASSLGAGGKSPLHF

j_call: TRBJ2-7
v_call: TRBV9
cdr3_aa: CASSSGRPPYEQYF

j_call: TRBJ2-7
v_call: TRBV7-2
cdr3_aa: CASSFSSTGSYEQYF

j_call: TRBJ1-1
v_call: TRBV30
cdr3_aa: CAWSQQGPTEAFF

j_call: TRBJ1-6
v_call: TRBV15
cdr3_aa: CATSRPLNSPLHF

j_call: TRBJ2-2
v_call: TRBV14
cdr3_aa: CASSHRDFDYTGELFF

j_call: TRBJ1-1
v_call: TRBV30
cdr3_aa: CAWTPTGNTEAFF

j_call: TRBJ1-1
v_call: TRBV19
cdr3_aa: CASSPATGRDEAFF

j_call: TRBJ1-1
v_call: TRBV28
cdr3_aa: CASRYRGSITEAFF

j_call: TRBJ1-3
v_call: TRBV3-1/TRBV3-2
cdr3_aa: CASSQIAGNTIYF

j_call: TRBJ2-4
v_call: TRBV7-9
cdr3_aa: CASSLAAGNIQYF

j_call: TRBJ1-2
v_call: TRBV28
cdr3_aa: CASRGRGNYGYTF

j_call: TRBJ1-5
v_call: TRBV18
cdr3_aa: CASSPSTSNQPQHF

j_call: TRBJ2-1
v_call: TRBV5-1
cdr3_aa: CASSYGQGAYNEQFF

j_call: TRBJ2-7
v_call: TRBV10-3
cdr3_aa: CAISEPGGKYEQYF

j_call: TRBJ1-5
v_call: TRBV19
cdr3_aa: CASSFGQELSNQPQHF